One sample yielded the 4 T cell receptor beta chains listed below, sequenced in a study of early stage breast cancer tumors. Measured with immunoSEQ multiplex PCR; TCRdb has only the in-frame clones, and not every one. Of around 41,000 clones in the sample, about three quarters were seen once. Sequencing was performed on blood. These receptor sequences come from a person between 50 and 60 years old with breast cancer.

In its sample, this clone was seen a few times. The chain combines TRBV6-5 with TRBJ2-5; D remains ambiguous. Looked up from germline, CDR1 is MNHEY and CDR2 is SVGAGI. Trimming cost V 4 bases and J 5 bases, with 5 bases left between them. This CDR3 spans 11 amino acids. CDR3 nucleotide sequence: TGTGCCAGCAGTTCCGAGGAGACCCAGTACTTC. It is translated as CASSSEETQYF.

The chain recombines TRBV7-3 with TRBJ2-7; D is ambiguous. The CDR3 consists of 14 residues. V lost 1 base and J 6 bases, leaving 13 bases between the germline ends. CDR1 is SGHTA, CDR2 FQGTGA, per germline. DNA of the CDR3: TGTGCCAGCAGCTTAAATTCCCCCCCCTCCGAGCAGTACTTC. Translated: CASSLNSPPSEQYF.

The rearrangement links TRBV5-6 to TRBJ1-2; 10 positions agree with TRBD1. J was trimmed by 12 bases and V by 2 bases; bases with no gene match: 22. This CDR3 region has 18 residues. CDR1 and CDR2 from the germline V gene are SGHDT and YYEEEE. CDR3 residues: CASSLLRITGTGVFPDTF. In DNA form, the CDR3 reads TGTGCCAGCAGCTTACTACGTATAACCGGGACAGGGGTTTTTCCGGACACCTTC. Full variable domain (rest looked up from reference TRBV5-6 and TRBJ1-2): DAGVTQSPTHLIKTRGQQVTLRCSPKSGHDTVSWYQQALGQGPQFIFQYYEEEERQRGNFPDRFSGHQFPNYSSELNVNALLLGDSALYLCASSLLRITGTGVFPDTFGSGTRLTVV.

V gene TRBV4-1 combines with J gene TRBJ2-3; 7 nucleotides align to TRBD1. The trim removed 3 bases at V and 0 bases at J, leaving 15 bases unmatched. Germline-derived CDR1 and CDR2 are MGHRA and YSYEKL. This CDR3 comprises 19 residues. The CDR3 DNA is TGCGCCAGCAGCCAGGACCGAAGCACAGGGGCCAGTAGCACAGATACGCAGTATTTT. Its translation: CASSQDRSTGASSTDTQYF.